The 31 T cell receptor beta chains below all came from one sample that was sequenced in a study of human T cells and chemical hapten exposure. Each CDR3 protein is one row after TCRdb ran MiXCR on the RACE reads. The sample records 110,000 to 150,000 distinct CDR3 sequences, approximately 10% being singletons. Time point here: patch test 2, 6 weeks after DPC sensitization. Treatment defined: therapeutic diphenylcyclopropenone sensitization with weekly scalp DPC. This material consisted of whole blood, taken in connection with sensitization to the hapten diphenylcyclopropenone (DPC). Receptors originate from a woman between 50 and 59 years old with alopecia areata. Some clones in this sample may be carry-over from other donors' samples.

This clonotype was seen ten or more times. The chain links TRBV7-3 to TRBJ2-1; TRBD2 aligns across 14 bases. Germline V gene data show CDR1 as SGHTA and CDR2 as FQGTGA. The CDR3 spans 15 residues. The J segment lost 9 bases and the V segment lost 3 bases, leaving 4 bases of the junction unmatched. In DNA, the CDR3 is TGTGCCAGCAGCTTCGGGACTAGCGGGAGTGGTGAGCAGTTCTTC. Translated: CASSFGTSGSGEQFF.

This clonotype was seen a few times. The V call is TRBV5-4, the J call TRBJ2-5, with D hard to call. Germline lookup yields CDR1 SGHNT and CDR2 YYREEE (reference sequence). This CDR3 contains 12 residues. V lost 2 bases and J lost 4, with 6 bases in between. The CDR3 region has the DNA TGTGCCAGCAGCTTACCCGGAGAGACCCAGTACTTC. Translation gives CASSLPGETQYF.

This CDR3 reads CASSLSSGNVGEQFF. The CDR3 coding sequence is TGTGCCAGCAGCTTATCTAGCGGGAACGTTGGGGAGCAGTTCTTC. V usage is TRBV7-3 and J usage is TRBJ2-1, with 9 positions matching TRBD2. Unmatched junction bases numbered 9, after V lost 2 bases and J lost 10 bases. The CDR3 loop spans 15 amino acids. Germline V gives CDR1 SGHTA, CDR2 FQGTGA.

CDR3 protein: CASSPVLGQGNEKLFF. The CDR3 region has the DNA TGTGCCAGCAGTCCCGTCCTAGGACAGGGAAATGAAAAACTGTTTTTT. V gene TRBV12-3 or TRBV12-4 combines with J gene TRBJ1-4; TRBD1 matches at 8 bases. V shed 5 bases, J shed 5 bases, and the junction held 10 bases outside the gene matches. This CDR3 comprises 16 residues.

In its sample, this clonotype was seen a few times. This chain uses TRBV7-3 with TRBJ2-3; D may be TRBD2 (6 bases). The germline CDR1 and CDR2 sequences are SGHTA and FQGTGA. The CDR3 is 14 amino acids. V lost 2 bases, J lost 2 bases, and 8 bases lay in between. In DNA, the CDR3 is TGTGCCAGCAGCTTAGCGGGACCCACAGATACGCAGTATTTT. Translation: CASSLAGPTDTQYF.

With respect to this clonotype: Its ends do not fully match the called genes, so a read error is possible. This chain uses TRBV5-1 with TRBJ1-1; TRBD1 matches at 7 bases. The CDR3 has 14 amino acids. Germline-derived CDR1 and CDR2 are SGHRS and YFSETQ. This CDR3 is CAGSWGQPNTEAFF. The CDR3, as DNA: TGCGCCGGCAGCTGGGGACAGCCGAACACTGAAGCTTTCTTT.

This clonotype appeared a few times. The genes are TRBV18 and TRBJ2-2, with 9 bases that match TRBD1. The CDR3 has 15 residues. Germline assignment: CDR1 KGHSH and CDR2 LQKENI. V trimming: 4 bases; J trimming: 5 bases; junction bases outside the gene matches: 5. The CDR3 DNA sequence: TGTGCCAGCTCACTCCACAGGGGGCAAACCGGGGAGCTGTTTTTT. Its translation: CASSLHRGQTGELFF.

The V and J genes are TRBV7-9 and TRBJ2-5; 12 nucleotides align to TRBD2. The CDR3 sequence is 16 residues long. Germline assignment: CDR1 SEHNR and CDR2 FQNEAQ (reference sequence). After removal of 3 bases from V and 5 bases from J, the junction contained 7 bases not matched to a gene. CDR3 amino acids: CASSLMTSGRQETQYF. As DNA, the CDR3 is TGTGCCAGCAGCTTGATGACTAGCGGGAGACAGGAGACCCAGTACTTC.

The chain has TRBV21-1 and TRBJ1-4. TRBV21-1 is a pseudogene locus. The CDR3 spans 9 residues. The CDR3 here is CASRSGLFF. As DNA, the CDR3 is TGTGCCAGCCGGTCAGGACTGTTTTTT.

The chain couples TRBV12-3 or TRBV12-4 to TRBJ1-5; 9 positions agree with TRBD1. This CDR3 region has 15 residues. The ends lost 6 bases at V and 0 bases at J; junction bases unmatched: 3. The CDR3 loop is CASSRTGDSNQPQHF. The DNA of the CDR3 is TGTGCCAGCAGCCGGACAGGGGATAGCAATCAGCCCCAGCATTTT.

J is TRBJ1-1 and V is TRBV18; D unclear. This CDR3 has 14 amino acids. CDR1 KGHSH and CDR2 LQKENI come from the germline V gene. Trimming cost V 1 base and J 0 bases, with 6 bases left between them. The CDR3 reads CASSPQEMNTEAFF. The CDR3 DNA sequence: TGTGCCAGCTCACCACAGGAAATGAACACTGAAGCTTTCTTT.

In its sample, this clonotype was seen many times. The rearrangement links TRBV7-2 to TRBJ2-5; no clear D. The CDR3 runs to 12 residues. The V gene's germline CDR1 is SGHTA and CDR2 FQGNSA. V lost 1 base and J 5 bases, leaving 5 bases between the germline ends. The CDR3 protein is CASSLVWETQYF. The CDR3 DNA reads TGTGCCAGCAGCTTAGTCTGGGAGACCCAGTACTTC.

This clonotype showed up many times. The chain couples TRBV20-1 to TRBJ2-5, with D possibly being TRBD2 (5 bases). Per the germline V gene, CDR1 is DFQATT and CDR2 is SNEGSKA (reference sequence). This CDR3 region has 13 residues. V dropped 0 bases and J dropped 2 bases, with 7 bases sitting between them. The CDR3: CSAREPGQETQYF. CDR3 sequence (DNA): TGCAGTGCTAGAGAGCCGGGGCAAGAGACCCAGTACTTC.

This clonotype was seen ten or more times. This chain uses TRBV5-5 with TRBJ2-3; 7 bases are a match to TRBD2. The CDR3 sequence is 17 residues long. V lost 0 bases and J lost 4; bases outside the gene matches: 11. CDR1 is SGHKS, CDR2 YYEKEE, per germline (reference sequence). CDR3 coding DNA: TGTGCCAGCAGCTTGGCCCCTACAGCCACTAGCGCAGATACGCAGTATTTT. This sequence encodes CASSLAPTATSADTQYF.

The V call is TRBV10-3, the J call TRBJ2-1, with 12 nucleotides matching TRBD2. The germline gives CDR1 ENHRY, CDR2 SYGVKD. The CDR3 has 16 residues. Trimming removed 2 bases from V and 5 bases from J; junction bases left unmatched: 4. The CDR3 sequence is CAISERTSGANNEQFF. CDR3 DNA sequence: TGTGCCATCAGTGAGCGGACTAGCGGGGCCAACAATGAGCAGTTCTTC.

This clonotype was seen at least ten times. The genes are TRBV11-2 and TRBJ1-4; 7 bases match TRBD1. There are 18 residues in the CDR3. Germline loops: CDR1 SGHAT, CDR2 FQNNGV. Trimming took 1 base from V and 8 from J; bases not matched to a gene: 16. As DNA, the CDR3 is TGTGCCAGCAGCTTAGGCTGGGACCCAGGAGCAGGGGGGGAAAAACTGTTTTTT. Protein sequence: CASSLGWDPGAGGEKLFF.

The chain uses TRBV7-2 and TRBJ2-3, with TRBD2 identical over 8 bases. The J segment lost 3 bases and the V segment lost 5 bases, leaving 7 bases of the junction unmatched. Per germline, CDR1 SGHTA and CDR2 FQGNSA. This CDR3 region has 15 residues. The CDR3 DNA is TGTGCCAGCAGCCGACCCTCTAGCGGGACAGATACGCAGTATTTT. This codes for CASSRPSSGTDTQYF.

This clonotype was counted a single time. A much larger clone differs from this one at a single base, so this may be a read error. The chain joins TRBV7-8 to TRBJ2-3; 8 positions agree with TRBD2. The CDR3 sequence is 15 residues long. Germline V gene data show CDR1 as SGHVS and CDR2 as FQNEAQ. Unmatched junction bases numbered 6, after V lost 5 bases and J lost 2 bases. CDR3 protein: CASSPGGDLTDTQYF. The CDR3 DNA follows: TGTGCCAGCAGCCCCGGGGGGGACCTCACAGATACGCAGTATTTT.

This clonotype came up a few times. The chain carries TRBV20-1 and TRBJ1-3; D is uncertain. Trimming pared 8 bases from V and 0 bases from J, leaving 11 bases between. CDR1 is DFQATT and CDR2 is SNEGSKA in the germline V gene (reference sequence). The CDR3 sequence is 13 residues long. The CDR3, as DNA: TGCAGTACAAAGTTGCCCTCTGGAAACACCATATATTTT. Protein sequence: CSTKLPSGNTIYF.

This clonotype was counted ten times or more. V is TRBV6-4 and J is TRBJ2-7; D is perhaps TRBD1 (5 bases). Trimming removed 4 bases from V and 3 bases from J, with 13 bases in between. Germline V CDR1 and CDR2: MRHNA, SNTAGT. This CDR3 contains 14 residues. CDR3 in DNA: TGTGCCAGCAGTGTTGAGTGGGGCGACTACGAGCAGTACTTC. It is translated as CASSVEWGDYEQYF.

This clonotype was detected only a few times. The CDR3 DNA sequence: TGCAGCGTTGAAGATCAGGAGCAATACTATGGCTACACCTTC. Protein: CSVEDQEQYYGYTF. The rearrangement links TRBV29-1 to TRBJ1-2, with D unclear. Germline assignment: CDR1 SQVTM and CDR2 ANQGSEA. This CDR3 is built from 14 residues. Trimming removed 0 bases from V and 3 bases from J, with 11 bases in between.

The V and J genes are TRBV11-2 and TRBJ2-5; 12 bases fit TRBD1. With V trimmed by 5 bases and J by 5 bases, 6 bases remained unmatched. This CDR3 has 15 residues. Germline CDR1 SGHAT, CDR2 FQNNGV. The CDR3 loop is CASSRAGTGGETQYF. DNA of the CDR3: TGTGCCAGCAGCCGTGCCGGGACAGGGGGCGAGACCCAGTACTTC.

The rearrangement joins TRBV11-3 to TRBJ1-2; 9 bases fit TRBD1. The CDR3 is 13 amino acids. After removal of 2 bases from V and 6 bases from J, the junction contained 1 base not matched to a gene. In germline, CDR1 is SGHNT, CDR2 YENEEA. The chain's CDR3 is CASSLRDRDGYTF. In DNA form, the CDR3 reads TGTGCCAGCAGCTTAAGGGACAGGGATGGCTACACCTTC.

In this sample, this clonotype turned up many times. This chain links TRBV27 with TRBJ2-7; D tentatively fits TRBD1 or TRBD2 (5 bases each). CDR3 size: 15 residues. CDR1 is MNHEY, CDR2 SMNVEV, per germline (reference sequence). The V and J ends lost 1 base and 4 bases respectively, with 14 bases between them. In DNA form, the CDR3 reads TGTGCCAGCAGTTTATGGGGGAGCCCCGAATACGAGCAGTACTTC. It translates to CASSLWGSPEYEQYF.

Ten or more counts support this clonotype. This chain links TRBV7-8 with TRBJ1-1; D perhaps matches TRBD1 (6 bases). CDR1 is SGHVS, CDR2 FQNEAQ, per germline. This CDR3 region has 15 residues. The V end was cut by 6 bases, the J end by 3 bases, with 17 bases between. The CDR3 region is CASRRGQLMDTEAFF. CDR3 bases: TGTGCCAGCAGGCGAGGACAGCTCATGGACACTGAAGCTTTCTTT.

Regarding this clonotype: A read error may account for a junction end that differs from germline. DNA for the CDR3: TGTGCCAGCAGTTTATCTCCGGGACAGGGGGCACCGGGTTTT. Its protein product is CASSLSPGQGAPGF. The genes are TRBV28 and TRBJ1-1, with 12 nucleotides matching TRBD1. The CDR3 runs to 14 residues. The germline CDR1 and CDR2 sequences are MDHEN and SYDVKM.

Only a few counts were recorded for this clonotype. The chain recombines TRBV7-2 with TRBJ1-1, with D uncertain. The germline V and J ends were trimmed by 5 bases and 0 bases, with 7 bases remaining between them. This CDR3 spans 13 amino acids. CDR1 is SGHTA, CDR2 FQGNSA, per germline. CDR3 residues: CASSQMVNTEAFF. Written as DNA, the CDR3 is TGTGCCAGCAGCCAAATGGTGAACACTGAAGCTTTCTTT.

The chain is built from TRBV7-7 and TRBJ2-5; the D gene is possibly TRBD1 (6 bases). This CDR3 has 12 amino acids. The germline V gene has CDR1 SSHAT and CDR2 FNYEAQ (reference sequence). The CDR3 DNA reads as TGTGCTACTACACGAGGGGGAGAGACCCAGTACTTC. It codes for CATTRGGETQYF.

The chain recombines TRBV27 with TRBJ1-2; 7 nucleotides agree with TRBD1. Germline V gene sequence: CDR1 MNHEY, CDR2 SMNVEV (reference sequence). V trimming: 7 bases; J trimming: 7 bases; junction bases outside the gene matches: 9. CDR3 size: 13 residues. The CDR3 DNA follows: TGTGCCAGCAAGGGGGCAACACGCTCTGGCTACACCTTC. Amino acid sequence: CASKGATRSGYTF.

This clonotype was observed once. This chain uses TRBV5-1 with TRBJ2-2; D not resolved. CDR1 is SGHRS and CDR2 is YFSETQ in the germline V gene. The germline V and J ends were trimmed by 7 bases and 3 bases, with 13 bases remaining between them. This CDR3 comprises 14 residues. Here the CDR3 reads CASCSGWDTGELFF. DNA for the CDR3: TGCGCCAGCTGCTCTGGCTGGGACACCGGGGAGCTGTTTTTT.

V gene TRBV6-5 combines with J gene TRBJ2-5; 10 nucleotides match TRBD2. Losses at the gene ends were 1 base for V and 4 bases for J; bases not matched to a gene: 6. The CDR3 extends over 16 amino acids. Germline V lookup: CDR1 MNHEY, CDR2 SVGAGI. CDR3: CASSYLASGRGETQYF. CDR3 in DNA: TGTGCCAGCAGTTACTTGGCTAGCGGGAGAGGAGAGACCCAGTACTTC.